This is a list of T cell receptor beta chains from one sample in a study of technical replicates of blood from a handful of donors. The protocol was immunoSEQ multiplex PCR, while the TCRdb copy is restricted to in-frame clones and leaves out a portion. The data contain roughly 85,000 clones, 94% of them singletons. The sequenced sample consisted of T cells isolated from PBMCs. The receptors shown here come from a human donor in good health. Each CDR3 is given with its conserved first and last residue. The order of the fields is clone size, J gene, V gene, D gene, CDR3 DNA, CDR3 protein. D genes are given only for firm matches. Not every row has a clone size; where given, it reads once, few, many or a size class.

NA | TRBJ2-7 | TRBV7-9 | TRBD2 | TGTGCCAGCAGCCCGGCGGGGGGCTGGCAGTACTTC | CASSPAGGWQYF
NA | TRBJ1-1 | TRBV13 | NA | TGTGCCAGCAGCTTAGAAGGGGCAGGAAACACTGAAGCTTTCTTT | CASSLEGAGNTEAFF
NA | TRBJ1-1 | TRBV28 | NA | TGTGCCAGCAGAGGAATCTTATACATCTCGGGCACTGAAGCTTTCTTT | CASRGILYISGTEAFF
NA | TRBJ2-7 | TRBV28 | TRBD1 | TGTGCCAGCAGTTTATACGATGCAAGGGGGCCGGGGGAGCAGTACTTC | CASSLYDARGPGEQYF
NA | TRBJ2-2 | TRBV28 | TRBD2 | TGTGCCAGCAGTGGTGGCGGGAGTTACACCGGGGAGCTGTTTTTT | CASSGGGSYTGELFF
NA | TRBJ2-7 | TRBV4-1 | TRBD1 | TGCGCCAGCAGCCAACCCTCGGGCCGACAGGGCTCCTACGAGCAGTACTTC | CASSQPSGRQGSYEQYF
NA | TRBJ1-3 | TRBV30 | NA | TGTGCCTGGAAAGAGATTGACAGCTCTGGAAACACCATATATTTT | CAWKEIDSSGNTIYF
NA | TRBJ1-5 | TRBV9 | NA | TGTGCCAGCAGCGTAGACCTTAGCCCCGCCCAGCCCCAGCATTTT | CASSVDLSPAQPQHF
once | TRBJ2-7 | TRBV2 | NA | TGTGCCAGCAGTGAACTAGCCCTCGCGGTGAGCTCCTACGAGCAGTACTTC | CASSELALAVSSYEQYF
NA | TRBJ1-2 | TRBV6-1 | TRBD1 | TGTGCCAGCACCACCCGGACAGGAGCCATTTATGGCTACACCTTC | CASTTRTGAIYGYTF
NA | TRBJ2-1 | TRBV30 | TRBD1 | TGTGCCTGGAGTCGTAAGGGGCAGGGGGTGAATGAGCAGTTCTTC | CAWSRKGQGVNEQFF
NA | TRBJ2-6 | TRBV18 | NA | TGTGCCAGCTCACCAAAGGTACAGTCCTTCTCTGGGGCCAACGTCCTGACTTTC | CASSPKVQSFSGANVLTF
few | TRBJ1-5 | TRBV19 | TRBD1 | TGTGCCAGTAGTGGGGCCAGACAGGGGGGTCAGCCCCAGCATTTT | CASSGARQGGQPQHF
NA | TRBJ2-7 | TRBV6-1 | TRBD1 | TGTGCCAGTGAAGGGACAGGGGGCTTCTACGAGCAGTACTTC | CASEGTGGFYEQYF
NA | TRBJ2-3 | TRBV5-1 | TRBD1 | TGCGCCAGCAGCCCGGGACAGGGCACAGATACGCAGTATTTT | CASSPGQGTDTQYF
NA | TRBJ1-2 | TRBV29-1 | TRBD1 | TGCAGCGTTTTCGGGGACTCGGACAGGGGAGGTGGCTACACCTTC | CSVFGDSDRGGGYTF
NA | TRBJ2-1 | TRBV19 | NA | TGTGCCAGTAGTACCTTTGGAGGTCACAATGAGCAGTTCTTC | CASSTFGGHNEQFF
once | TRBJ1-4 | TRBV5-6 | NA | TGTGCCAGCAGCTTGGGGCGACTAAACGGCCCCTTCCGTGATGAAAAACTGTTTTTT | CASSLGRLNGPFRDEKLFF
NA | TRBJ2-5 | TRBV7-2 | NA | TGTGCCAGCAGCTTAATGGCTGATCAAGAGACCCAGTACTTC | CASSLMADQETQYF
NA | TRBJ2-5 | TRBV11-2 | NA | TGTGCCAGCAGCTTTAGCAGGGGCATGGGAGAGACCCAGTACTTC | CASSFSRGMGETQYF
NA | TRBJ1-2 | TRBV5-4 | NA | TGTGCCAGCAGCTGGAGCACCTCTAACTATGGCTACACCTTC | CASSWSTSNYGYTF
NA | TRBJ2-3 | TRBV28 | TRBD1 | TGTGCCAGCAGTGGGGACAGAGACGTTAGCACAGATACGCAGTATTTT | CASSGDRDVSTDTQYF
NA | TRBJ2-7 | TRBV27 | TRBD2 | TGTGCCAGCACCGGGACTAGCGGTTCCTACGAGCAGTACTTC | CASTGTSGSYEQYF
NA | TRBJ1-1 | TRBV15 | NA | TGTGCCACCAGCAGAGCTAAGGGGTACACTGAAGCTTTCTTT | CATSRAKGYTEAFF
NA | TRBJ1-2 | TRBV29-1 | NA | TGCAGCGTCAGGGATCCCCAAGTTAACTATGGCTACACCTTC | CSVRDPQVNYGYTF
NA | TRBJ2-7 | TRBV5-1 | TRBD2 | TGCGCCAGCAGCTTGGAGGTAGCGGGGGCAGCCCCGATAAGACCCTACGAGCAGTACTTC | CASSLEVAGAAPIRPYEQYF
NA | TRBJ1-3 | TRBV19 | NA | TGTGCCAGTAAGGGGATACAGAGTGCTGGAAACACCATATATTTT | CASKGIQSAGNTIYF
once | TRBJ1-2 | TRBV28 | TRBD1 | TGTGCCAGCAGTTTAATACTCCCTCTTACAGGGGGTAACTATGGCTACACCTTC | CASSLILPLTGGNYGYTF
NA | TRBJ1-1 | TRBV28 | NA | TGTGCCAGCAGTTTATGGACCAGGGGCGGGACTGAAGCTTTCTTT | CASSLWTRGGTEAFF
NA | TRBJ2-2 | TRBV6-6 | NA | TGTGCCAGCTGCCCCCGAGCGGCCACCGGGGAGCTGTTTTTT | CASCPRAATGELFF
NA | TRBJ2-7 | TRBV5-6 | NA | TGTGCCAGCAGCTTGCCCGAACAGGCCGGTTCCGAGCAGTACTTC | CASSLPEQAGSEQYF
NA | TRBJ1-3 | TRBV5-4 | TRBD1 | TGTGCCAGCAGCTTGGGGGGACAGGGTACCGGAAACACCATATATTTT | CASSLGGQGTGNTIYF
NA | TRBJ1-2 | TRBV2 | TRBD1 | TGTGCCAGCAGTAAGGTGGCAGGGGGCGATAACTATGGCTACACCTTC | CASSKVAGGDNYGYTF
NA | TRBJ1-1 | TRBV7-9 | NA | TGTGCCAGCAGCTCGAGTTACTCCGACACTGAAGCTTTCTTT | CASSSSYSDTEAFF
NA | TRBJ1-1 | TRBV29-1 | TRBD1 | TGCAGCGTTGACCATCAGGGGGGCACTGAAGCTTTCTTT | CSVDHQGGTEAFF
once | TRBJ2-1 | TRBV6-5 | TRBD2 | TGTGCCAGCAGCCCCGGCGGGGGGAATGAGCAGTTCTTC | CASSPGGGNEQFF
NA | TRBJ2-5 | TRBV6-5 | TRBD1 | TGTGCCAGCACTCTAACTTTGGGACAGGGAAAGACCCAGTACTTC | CASTLTLGQGKTQYF
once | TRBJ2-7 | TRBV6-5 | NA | TGTGCCAGCAGTTACTCGGACAGTGGGTACGAGCAGTACTTC | CASSYSDSGYEQYF
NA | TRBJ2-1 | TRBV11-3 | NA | TGTGCCAGCAGCTTAGATATCGGGAATGAGCAGTTCTTC | CASSLDIGNEQFF
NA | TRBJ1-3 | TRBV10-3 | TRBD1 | TGTGCCATCAGTGATGGACAGGGCTTGTCTGGAAACACCATATATTTT | CAISDGQGLSGNTIYF
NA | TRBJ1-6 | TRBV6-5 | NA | TGTGCCAGCAATGGGCAGTATAATTCACCCCTCCACTTT | CASNGQYNSPLHF
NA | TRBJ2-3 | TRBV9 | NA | TGTGCCAGCAGCCCGCGAGGACAGCTCAGCACAGATACGCAGTATTTT | CASSPRGQLSTDTQYF